The clone carrying this T cell receptor beta chain was observed many times. Its antigen is still unknown. CDR1 and CDR2 (germline): DFQATT, SNEGSKA (reference sequence). The CDR3 is 14 residues long. The V gene lost 4 bases and the J gene lost 0 bases, with 10 bases spanning the gap. The time point: newly diagnosed GD, antithyroid drugs for less than 3 months. Researchers made the TCR library from RNA that was extracted from PBMCs. Assembly of TCR beta libraries relied on iRepertoire HTBI primers together with Arm-PCR of CDR3 regions. TCRdb itself ran the multiplex PCR reads through MiXCR, one entry per CDR3 protein. This table holds a few hundred thousand distinct CDR3 sequences, 20% found once. This specimen comes from a study of regulatory T cells in long-lasting Graves disease. Whole-study findings and limits: Persistent patients had a count of shared public clonotypes (2,741) that exceeded that of new patients (almost 1,000).

This receptor was taken from a female donor with Graves disease. The sample here was peripheral blood mononuclear cells (PBMCs), taken at new diagnosis, from a patient treated with antithyroid drugs. This sequence joins TRBV20-1 and TRBJ2-1; D might be TRBD1 or TRBD2, each matching 5 bases. The CDR3 DNA sequence: TGCAGTGCTACCCCAGGGAGCTCCTACAATGAGCAGTTCTTC. This codes for CSATPGSSYNEQFF.